A selection of T cell receptor beta chains follows, all from one sample in a study of T cell clones after liver transplantation. The repertoire was sequenced with immunoSEQ multiplex PCR; TCRdb's copy has only in-frame clones and lacks some. The table lists about 33,000 clones, about 95% of them singletons. The sequenced sample was CD8+ T cells from blood, obtained 12 months after liver transplant. The receptors come from a human patient who received a liver transplant. Some T cells may possibly be graft donor cells. Both conserved end residues are part of each CDR3. A D gene is named only where the DNA matches it firmly. Expanded clones get a size class; other rows say once, few or many, or leave the size out.

>TRBJ2-1|-|TRBV7-8|-
CASSLGNQQFF
TGTGCCAGCAGCTTAGGAAACCAACAGTTCTTC
>TRBJ2-1|-|TRBV7-9|-
CASSPFGGAYNEQFF
TGTGCCAGCAGCCCCTTCGGGGGAGCCTACAATGAGCAGTTCTTC
>TRBJ1-1|-|TRBV25-1|-
CASSLVEGTEAFF
TGTGCCAGCAGTCTCGTCGAGGGCACTGAAGCTTTCTTT
>TRBJ1-2|-|TRBV19|-
CASSAGAGAHGYTF
TGTGCCAGTAGTGCCGGGGCGGGGGCGCATGGCTACACCTTC
>TRBJ2-7|-|TRBV7-9|TRBD2
CASSDSGGPPYEQYF
TGTGCCAGCAGCGATAGCGGGGGGCCCCCCTACGAGCAGTACTTC
>TRBJ2-7|-|TRBV5-1|-
CASSWDGGAYEQYF
TGCGCCAGCAGCTGGGACGGAGGAGCCTACGAGCAGTACTTC
>TRBJ1-1|-|TRBV19|-
CASNRDGMNTEAFF
TGTGCCAGTAACCGGGACGGGATGAACACTGAAGCTTTCTTT
>TRBJ2-4|-|TRBV6-1|-
CASSERLAKNIQYF
TGTGCCAGCAGTGAAAGGTTAGCCAAAAACATTCAGTACTTC
>TRBJ1-2|-|TRBV6-5|-
CASTPTYSNYGYTF
TGTGCCAGCACCCCCACATATTCGAACTATGGCTACACCTTC
>TRBJ2-1|-|TRBV27|TRBD2
CASRAGVNEQFF
TGTGCCAGCAGAGCGGGAGTGAATGAGCAGTTCTTC
>TRBJ2-2|-|TRBV5-6|-
CASSYIPGDTGELFF
TGTGCCAGCAGCTATATACCGGGGGACACCGGGGAGCTGTTTTTT
>TRBJ2-3|-|TRBV11-2|-
CASSLEGAGATTDTQYF
TGTGCCAGCAGCTTAGAGGGAGCAGGGGCGACCACAGATACGCAGTATTTT
>TRBJ1-4|-|TRBV28|-
CASSLQGGVHGEKLFF
TGTGCCAGCAGTCTCCAAGGGGGGGTACATGGTGAAAAACTGTTTTTT
>TRBJ1-2|-|TRBV28|-
CASSLLGTIGPEGYGYTF
TGTGCCAGCAGTTTATTAGGGACAATCGGCCCTGAAGGCTATGGCTACACCTTC
>TRBJ1-5|-|TRBV27|TRBD1
CASSPDRAGNQPQHF
TGTGCCAGCAGTCCGGACAGGGCGGGCAATCAGCCCCAGCATTTT
>TRBJ2-3|-|TRBV9|TRBD2
CASSVAREGGTDTQYF
TGTGCCAGCAGCGTAGCCCGGGAGGGAGGCACAGATACGCAGTATTTT
>TRBJ2-7|once|TRBV9|-
CASSPGVGYEQYF
TGTGCCAGCTCCCCGGGAGTCGGGTACGAGCAGTACTTC
>TRBJ2-7|-|TRBV9|-
CASSVDGFSYEQYF
TGTGCCAGCAGCGTAGACGGATTTTCCTACGAGCAGTACTTC
>TRBJ2-5|-|TRBV7-3|TRBD2
CASSFMLAGQETQYF
TGTGCCAGCAGCTTTATGTTAGCGGGACAAGAGACCCAGTACTTC
>TRBJ2-7|once|TRBV19|-
CASSFSNSVTYEQYF
TGTGCCAGTAGTTTTAGCAATTCAGTCACCTACGAGCAGTACTTC
>TRBJ2-7|few|TRBV11-2|-
CASSLEDSYEQYF
TGTGCCAGCAGCTTGGAGGACTCCTACGAGCAGTACTTC
>TRBJ2-1|-|TRBV20-1|-
CSGVVNEQFF
TGCAGTGGAGTTGTGAATGAGCAGTTCTTC
>TRBJ2-2|-|TRBV9|TRBD1
CASSVGTGERLNTGELFF
TGTGCCAGCAGCGTAGGGACAGGGGAGAGATTGAACACCGGGGAGCTGTTTTTT
>TRBJ1-2|-|TRBV6-1|TRBD1
CASSEGQGLRGYTF
TGTGCCAGCAGTGAGGGACAGGGGTTGAGGGGCTACACCTTC
>TRBJ2-7|-|TRBV5-1|TRBD2
CASSLDWLAGNYEQYF
TGCGCCAGCAGCCTGGACTGGCTAGCGGGGAACTACGAGCAGTACTTC
>TRBJ2-7|-|TRBV15|TRBD1
CATNPGQGVQEQYF
TGTGCCACCAACCCGGGACAGGGGGTGCAAGAGCAGTACTTC
>TRBJ1-1|-|TRBV27|-
CASSLGLGSTEAFF
TGTGCCAGCAGCCTAGGGTTAGGGAGTACTGAAGCTTTCTTT
>TRBJ1-4|-|TRBV7-9|TRBD1
CASSITGGHEKLFF
TGTGCCAGCAGCATAACAGGGGGTCATGAAAAACTGTTTTTT
>TRBJ2-1|-|TRBV9|TRBD2
CASSAGLAGGLNEQFF
TGTGCCAGCAGCGCAGGACTAGCGGGAGGTTTAAATGAGCAGTTCTTC
>TRBJ1-2|-|TRBV27|TRBD1
CASRSGQENGYTF
TGTGCCAGCAGGTCGGGACAGGAAAATGGCTACACCTTC
>TRBJ2-5|-|TRBV4-1|TRBD2
CASSQVELAGETQYF
TGCGCCAGCAGCCAAGTGGAACTAGCGGGAGAGACCCAGTACTTC
>TRBJ1-5|-|TRBV7-9|TRBD1
CASSPGGQPQHF
TGTGCCAGCAGCCCAGGGGGACAGCCCCAGCATTTT
>TRBJ1-1|-|TRBV5-1|-
CASRTGPRVVGTEAFF
TGCGCCAGCAGGACGGGACCCCGGGTGGTAGGTACTGAAGCTTTCTTT
>TRBJ2-5|-|TRBV2|TRBD2
CARTRLADGGETQYF
TGTGCCAGGACCCGACTAGCGGATGGGGGAGAGACCCAGTACTTC
>TRBJ2-5|-|TRBV9|-
CASSVEASETQYF
TGTGCCAGCAGCGTAGAGGCGTCGGAGACCCAGTACTTC
>TRBJ1-4|-|TRBV9|-
CASSDGSGGIGEKLFF
TGTGCCAGCAGCGATGGGTCCGGGGGGATAGGTGAAAAACTGTTTTTT
>TRBJ2-5|-|TRBV7-9|-
CASSFRNAQETQYF
TGTGCCAGCAGCTTTCGGAATGCGCAAGAGACCCAGTACTTC
>TRBJ2-7|-|TRBV5-5|-
CASSSRARDPYYEQYF
TGTGCCAGCAGCTCCCGGGCCCGGGACCCCTACTACGAGCAGTACTTC
>TRBJ1-2|-|TRBV6-5|-
CASRYGYLYGYTF
TGTGCCAGCAGATACGGATACCTCTATGGCTACACCTTC
>TRBJ1-1|-|TRBV27|TRBD1
CASSRGQANTEAFF
TGTGCCAGCAGCCGAGGACAGGCCAACACTGAAGCTTTCTTT
>TRBJ1-5|-|TRBV27|TRBD1
CASRTGVQPQHF
TGTGCCAGCCGGACAGGGGTTCAGCCCCAGCATTTT
>TRBJ2-5|-|TRBV10-3|-
CAISGSTNQETQYF
TGTGCCATCAGTGGATCGACCAACCAAGAGACCCAGTACTTC
>TRBJ1-1|medium-sized|TRBV2|-
CASRTGVGLWTEAFF
TGTGCCAGCAGAACCGGGGTGGGGTTGTGGACTGAAGCTTTCTTT
>TRBJ2-7|-|TRBV27|-
CASSLGRISYEQYF
TGTGCCAGCAGTTTGGGACGGATCTCCTACGAGCAGTACTTC
>TRBJ2-7|-|TRBV7-8|-
CASSLFYEQYF
TGTGCCAGCAGCTTGTTCTACGAGCAGTACTTC